Sequencing of this T cell receptor beta chain was carried out in a study of T cell responses to AZD1222 COVID-19 vaccine. Study-wide results and caveats: Of the AZD1222 recipients, only five or six were seropositive at baseline. Regions 160-218 and 743-854 dominated among vaccine-associated CD4 TCRs spanning spike. The donor group comprised mostly white British people and more females; the analysis possibly underestimated clonal diversity.

A word on this clone: Its antigen is currently unknown.

Trimming removed 7 bases from V and 4 bases from J, with 7 bases in between. The CDR3 is 11 amino acids. CDR1 and CDR2 from the germline V gene are SNHLY and FYNNEI. TCRdb keeps only in-frame clones here, not all; method: immunoSEQ multiplex PCR. Seen here are fewer than 250,000 clones, about 92% observed once, and the top ten hold 1% to 1.5%. This chain connects TRBV2 to TRBJ1-2, with D hard to call. This TCR came from an adult in good health. The material was peripheral blood, obtained on day 0 of AZD1222 vaccination. The CDR3 is CASTGGYGYTF. As DNA, the CDR3 is TGTGCCAGCACAGGAGGCTATGGCTACACCTTC.